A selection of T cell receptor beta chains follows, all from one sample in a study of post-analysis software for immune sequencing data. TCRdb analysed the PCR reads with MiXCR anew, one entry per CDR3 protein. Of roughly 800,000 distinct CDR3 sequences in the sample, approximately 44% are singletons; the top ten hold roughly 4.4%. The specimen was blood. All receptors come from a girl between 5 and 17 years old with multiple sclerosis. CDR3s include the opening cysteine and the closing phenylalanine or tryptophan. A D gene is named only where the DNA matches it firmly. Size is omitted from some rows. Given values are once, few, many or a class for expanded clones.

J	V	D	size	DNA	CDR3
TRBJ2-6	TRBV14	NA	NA	TGTGCCAGCAGCCAAGATAGAAGGCCCGGGGCCAACGTCCTGACTTTC	CASSQDRRPGANVLTF
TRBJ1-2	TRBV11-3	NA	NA	TGTGCCAGCAGCGCCGGGGGGTACTATGGCTACACCTTC	CASSAGGYYGYTF
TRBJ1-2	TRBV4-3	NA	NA	TGCGCCAGCAGCCAAGATAGCAGGGGAGGCTATGGCTACACCTTC	CASSQDSRGGYGYTF
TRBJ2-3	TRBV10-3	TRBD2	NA	TGTGCCATCAGTGTGGGTAGCGGGCCCACAGATACGCAGTATTTT	CAISVGSGPTDTQYF
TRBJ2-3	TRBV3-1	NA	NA	TGTGCCAGCAGCCAACCCCGCACAGATACGCAGTATTTT	CASSQPRTDTQYF
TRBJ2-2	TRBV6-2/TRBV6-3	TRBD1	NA	TGTGCCAGCAGGGAGCCGGGACAGGGCAACACCGGGGAGCTGTTTTTT	CASREPGQGNTGELFF
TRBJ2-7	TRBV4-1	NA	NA	TGCGCCAGCAGCCAAGATGAGGTTGCTGGTTACGAGCAGTACTTC	CASSQDEVAGYEQYF
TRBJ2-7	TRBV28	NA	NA	TGTGCCAGCAGTTCCCCTCGGGTGGAAGGCTCCTACGAGCAGTACTTC	CASSSPRVEGSYEQYF
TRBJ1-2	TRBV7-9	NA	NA	TGTGCCAGCAGCCCCCCTATAGCAGGGTTGAGTGGCTACACCTTC	CASSPPIAGLSGYTF
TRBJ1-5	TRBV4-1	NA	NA	TGCGCCAGCAGCCAAGAAGGGCCGGGCGCGGGCAATCAGCCCCAGCATTTT	CASSQEGPGAGNQPQHF
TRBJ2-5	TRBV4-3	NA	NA	TGCGCCAGCAGCCAAGACAGGGGAGTTGAGACCCAGTACTTC	CASSQDRGVETQYF
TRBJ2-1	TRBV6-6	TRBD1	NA	TGTGCCAGCAGTTACTCCGCGGGACAGGGTGAGCAGTTCTTC	CASSYSAGQGEQFF
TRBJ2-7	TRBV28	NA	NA	TGTGCCAGCGATTCCAACGGGGGAGGCTACGAGCAGTACTTC	CASDSNGGGYEQYF
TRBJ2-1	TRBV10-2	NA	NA	TGCGCCAGCAGTGCCCCGGTAGCGGCCTACAATGAGCAGTTCTTC	CASSAPVAAYNEQFF
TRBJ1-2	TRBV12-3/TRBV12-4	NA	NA	TGTGCCACCATGGTCGGGTTTGTTGGGGATGGCTACACCTTC	CATMVGFVGDGYTF
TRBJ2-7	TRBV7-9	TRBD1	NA	TGTGCCAGCAGCTTTACAGGGGGCAGCCCCTACGAGCAGTACTTC	CASSFTGGSPYEQYF
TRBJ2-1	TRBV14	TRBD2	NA	TGTGCCAGCAGCCAAGAACTAGCGGGAGGGCTAGAGCAGTTCTTC	CASSQELAGGLEQFF
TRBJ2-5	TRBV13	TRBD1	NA	TGTGCCAGCAGCTTAGGGACAGGGGGCGAAGAGACCCAGTACTTC	CASSLGTGGEETQYF
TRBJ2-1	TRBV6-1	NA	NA	TGTGCCAGCGGTGTTACCGGACGATACAATGAGCAGTTCTTC	CASGVTGRYNEQFF
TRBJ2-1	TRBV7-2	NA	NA	TGTGCCAGCAGCTCAACAGGGTTGGCCTACAATGAGCAGTTCTTC	CASSSTGLAYNEQFF
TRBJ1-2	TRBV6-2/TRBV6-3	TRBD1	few	TGTGCCACCCTCAACCCGGGACAGACCATCTATGGCTACACCTTC	CATLNPGQTIYGYTF
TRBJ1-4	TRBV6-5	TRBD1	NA	TGTGCCAGCAAAAACGGGGGACAGGCTAATGAAAAACTGTTTTTT	CASKNGGQANEKLFF
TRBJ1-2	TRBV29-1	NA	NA	TGCAGCGTTGAAGACCGCCTACAGTCAAACTATGGCTACACCTTC	CSVEDRLQSNYGYTF
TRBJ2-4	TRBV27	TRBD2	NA	TGTGCCAGCAGTTATTCCGCGGGAGTACCCAAAAACATTCAGTACTTC	CASSYSAGVPKNIQYF
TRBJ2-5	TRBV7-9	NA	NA	TGTGCCAGCAGAATAGTCGGGAATGAGGAAGAGACCCAGTACTTC	CASRIVGNEEETQYF
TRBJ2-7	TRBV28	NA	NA	TGTGCCAGCAGCCCCCCTGGAGGCACATACGAGCAGTACTTC	CASSPPGGTYEQYF
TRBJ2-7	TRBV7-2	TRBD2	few	TGTGCCAGCAGCTTAGCGTGGTCGACTAGCGTCTTTGACGAGCAGTACTTC	CASSLAWSTSVFDEQYF
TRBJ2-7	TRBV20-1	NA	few	TGCAGTGGTACCGGGACTGACATTTACGAGCAGTACTTC	CSGTGTDIYEQYF
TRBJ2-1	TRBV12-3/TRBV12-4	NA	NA	TGTGCCAGCAGTCGGGACGGAAACAATGAGCAGTTCTTC	CASSRDGNNEQFF
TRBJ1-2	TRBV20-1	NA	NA	TGCAGTGCTAGTGGGACGGCGAGTTTTGGCTACACCTTC	CSASGTASFGYTF
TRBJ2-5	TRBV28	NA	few	TGTGCCAGCAGTTTTACCGAGACCAGTCAAGAGACCCAGTACTTC	CASSFTETSQETQYF
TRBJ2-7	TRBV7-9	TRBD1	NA	TGTGCCAGCCAGAGTTTGGACAGGCCTTCCCCCACGGACGAGCAGTACTTC	CASQSLDRPSPTDEQYF
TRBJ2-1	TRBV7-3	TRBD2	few	TGTGCCAGCAGCTTAAATCGGGAGGGCGTCAATGAGCAGTTCTTC	CASSLNREGVNEQFF
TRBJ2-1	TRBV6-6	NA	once	TGTGCCAGCAGTTACGTGGCAGGGGTGACCTACAATGAGCAGTTCTTC	CASSYVAGVTYNEQFF
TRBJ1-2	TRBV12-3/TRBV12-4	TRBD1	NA	TGTGCCAGCAGTAGGGACAGGGGGAGGGATGGCTACACCTTC	CASSRDRGRDGYTF
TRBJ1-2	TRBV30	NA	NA	TGTGCCTGGAGTGAGGTCGGGCGGAACTATGGCTACACCTTC	CAWSEVGRNYGYTF
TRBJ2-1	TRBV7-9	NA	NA	TGTGCCAGCAGCTCTAAGTACAATGAGCAGTTCTTC	CASSSKYNEQFF
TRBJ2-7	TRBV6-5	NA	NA	TGTGCCAGCAGCCCTTTGGTAGCCTACGAGCAGTACTTC	CASSPLVAYEQYF
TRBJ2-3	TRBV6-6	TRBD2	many	TGTGCCAGCAGTCACGTAGCGGGAGGTTTCGGTGCGCAGTATTTT	CASSHVAGGFGAQYF
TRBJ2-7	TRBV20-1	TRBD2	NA	TGCAGTGCTAGAGGACTAGCGGCGTACTACGAGCAGTACTTC	CSARGLAAYYEQYF
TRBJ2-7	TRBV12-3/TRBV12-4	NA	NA	TGTGCCAGCAGTCGCTGGGAGAATGGACCTCGGTACGAGCAGTACTTC	CASSRWENGPRYEQYF
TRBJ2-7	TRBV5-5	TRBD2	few	TGTGCCAGCAGCTTGATTCGGGGGGGTCCCGAGCAGTACTTC	CASSLIRGGPEQYF
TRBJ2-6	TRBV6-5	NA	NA	TGTGCCAGCAGCCTCGCTCGGGCCAACGTCCTGACTTTC	CASSLARANVLTF
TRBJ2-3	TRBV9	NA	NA	TGTGCCAGCAGTCAACAGAGGACGACGCTCGGTACGCAGTATTTT	CASSQQRTTLGTQYF
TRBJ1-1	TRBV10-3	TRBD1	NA	TGTGCCACCAGTGAGAGAGACAGGGGAATGAACACTGAAGCTTTCTTT	CATSERDRGMNTEAFF
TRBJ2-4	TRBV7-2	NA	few	TGTGCCAGCAGCGACGCCAACAGGGACTTCGGCAAAAACATTCAGTACTTC	CASSDANRDFGKNIQYF
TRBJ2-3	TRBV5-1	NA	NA	TGCGCCAGCAGCTTGGCGCGCGGGCCTAGCACAGATACGCAGTATTTT	CASSLARGPSTDTQYF